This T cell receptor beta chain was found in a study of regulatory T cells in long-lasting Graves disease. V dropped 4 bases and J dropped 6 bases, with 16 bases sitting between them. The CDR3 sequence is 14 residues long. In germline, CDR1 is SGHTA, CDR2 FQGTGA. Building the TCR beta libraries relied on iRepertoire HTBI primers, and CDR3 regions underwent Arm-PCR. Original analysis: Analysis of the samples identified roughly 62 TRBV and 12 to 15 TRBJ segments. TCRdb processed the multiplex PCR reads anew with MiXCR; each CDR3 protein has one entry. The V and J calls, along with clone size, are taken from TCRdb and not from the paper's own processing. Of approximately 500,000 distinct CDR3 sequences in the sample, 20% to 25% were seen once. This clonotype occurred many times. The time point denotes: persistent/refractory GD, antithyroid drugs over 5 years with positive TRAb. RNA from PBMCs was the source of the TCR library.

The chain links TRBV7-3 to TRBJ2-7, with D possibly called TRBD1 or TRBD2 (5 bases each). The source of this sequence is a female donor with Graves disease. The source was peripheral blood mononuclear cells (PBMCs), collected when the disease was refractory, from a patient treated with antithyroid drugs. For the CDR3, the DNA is TGTGCCAGCAGCTCGGGGCCCGAGATGCGCGAGCAGTACTTC. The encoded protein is CASSSGPEMREQYF.